These 8 T cell receptor beta chains were all obtained from the same sample, sequenced in a study of cytomegalovirus exposure and HLA in healthy donors. It was with 60 Vbeta and 13 Jbeta primers that the PCR ran. Assay used: immunoSEQ multiplex PCR; TCRdb lists only in-frame clones, some missing. The sample holds 97,000 or so clones, roughly three quarters seen once. The source material was PBMCs. The receptors shown here come from a man in his forties in good health and CMV-seronegative.

V is TRBV6-5 and J is TRBJ2-1; 7 bases align to TRBD1. The CDR3 is 12 amino acids. Germline V gives CDR1 MNHEY, CDR2 SVGAGI. Trimming cost V 0 bases and J 14 bases; bases outside gene matches: 4. The CDR3 DNA reads as TGTGCCAGCAGTTACTCGACAGGGAAGGAGTTCTTC. Translation gives CASSYSTGKEFF.

The genes are TRBV5-1 and TRBJ1-1, with 7 bases fitting TRBD1. After removal of 4 bases from V and 3 bases from J, the junction contained 9 bases not matched to a gene. Germline V gene lookup returns CDR1 SGHRS and CDR2 YFSETQ. The CDR3 covers 15 residues. The CDR3 bases are TGCGCCAGCAGCCCTCGACAGGGTTGGCACACTGAAGCTTTCTTT. This translates into CASSPRQGWHTEAFF.

The V call is TRBV5-1, the J call TRBJ1-5; D is unresolved. Looked up from germline, CDR1 is SGHRS and CDR2 is YFSETQ. CDR3 size: 14 residues. V was cut by 0 bases and J by 5 bases, with 9 bases left in between. CDR3 sequence: CASSLDAGDQPQHF. The DNA for the CDR3 is TGCGCCAGCAGCTTGGATGCCGGAGATCAGCCCCAGCATTTT.

The CDR3 spells CASSEDRENSPLHF. The CDR3 bases are TGTGCCAGCAGTGAAGACAGGGAGAATTCACCCCTCCACTTT. The chain joins TRBV2 to TRBJ1-6, with D maybe TRBD1 (6 bases). Germline V gives CDR1 SNHLY, CDR2 FYNNEI. Trimming left V 1 base short and J 7 bases short, with 8 bases between. The CDR3 sequence is 14 residues long.

V gene TRBV7-8 combines with J gene TRBJ2-7; D is ambiguous. This CDR3 has 14 amino acids. V lost 0 bases and J lost 0, with 6 bases in between. CDR1 and CDR2 (germline): SGHVS, FQNEAQ. CDR3 amino acids: CASSLALSSYEQYF. The CDR3 bases are TGTGCCAGCAGCTTAGCTCTCAGCTCCTACGAGCAGTACTTC.

This chain links TRBV29-1 with TRBJ1-3, with D hard to call. The CDR3 is made up of 14 amino acids. Germline CDR1 reads SQVTM; CDR2 reads ANQGSEA. Trimming left V 4 bases short and J 0 bases short, with 10 bases between. The DNA of the CDR3 is TGCAGCGTTGCACACGGGGTCTCTGGAAACACCATATATTTT. This encodes CSVAHGVSGNTIYF.

V gene TRBV5-4 combines with J gene TRBJ2-3; TRBD2 matches 12 bases. V lost 4 bases, J lost 0 bases, and 9 bases stayed unmatched. CDR1 SGHNT and CDR2 YYREEE come from the germline V gene (reference sequence). The CDR3 runs 18 residues. CDR3 amino acids: CASSQGLAGHLSTDTQYF. The CDR3 DNA reads TGTGCCAGCAGCCAAGGACTAGCGGGGCATCTTAGCACAGATACGCAGTATTTT.

This clone was recorded a few times. This rearrangement joins TRBV7-2 to TRBJ1-2; 9 positions match TRBD1. CDR3 length equals 16 residues. The junction had 8 bases not matched to a gene; V was cut back by 5 bases and J by 1 base. Germline lookup yields CDR1 SGHTA and CDR2 FQGNSA. The CDR3 region is CASSPTGTGNNYGYTF. The CDR3, as DNA: TGTGCCAGCAGCCCGACCGGGACAGGGAATAACTATGGCTACACCTTC.